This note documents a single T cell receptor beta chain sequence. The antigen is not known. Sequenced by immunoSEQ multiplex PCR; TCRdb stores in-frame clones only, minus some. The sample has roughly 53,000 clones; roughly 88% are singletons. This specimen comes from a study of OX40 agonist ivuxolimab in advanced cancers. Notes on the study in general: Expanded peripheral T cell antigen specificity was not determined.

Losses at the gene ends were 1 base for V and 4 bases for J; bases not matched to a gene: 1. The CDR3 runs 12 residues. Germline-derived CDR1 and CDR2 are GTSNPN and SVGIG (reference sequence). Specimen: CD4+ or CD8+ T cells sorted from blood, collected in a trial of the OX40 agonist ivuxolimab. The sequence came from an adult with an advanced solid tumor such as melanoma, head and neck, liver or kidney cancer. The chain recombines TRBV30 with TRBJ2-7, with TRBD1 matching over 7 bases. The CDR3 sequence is CAWSAGGYEQYF. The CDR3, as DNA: TGTGCCTGGAGTGCAGGGGGTTACGAGCAGTACTTC.